The 2 T cell receptor beta chains presented below share a single source sample, sequenced in a study of CD8 T cells in ankylosing spondylitis. Study observations and caveats: In ankylosing spondylitis blood, a motif of roughly 8 highly homologous TCR beta variants appeared characteristic.

TCRdb ran MiXCR on the 5' RACE reads and lists one entry per CDR3 protein. This table has approximately 440,000 distinct CDR3 sequences, 17% appearing once. No antigen is known for these receptors. The sample taken for sequencing was blood, either unsorted or a sorted T cell fraction (not recorded which). The receptor set was obtained from a male donor with ankylosing spondylitis.

The chain links TRBV6-2 or TRBV6-3 to TRBJ1-1; D may be TRBD1 (6 bases). Looked up from germline, CDR1 is MNHEY and CDR2 is SVGEGT. The CDR3 extends over 15 amino acids. Trimming left V 4 bases short and J 1 base short, with 13 bases between. CDR3 residues: CASSSSKTGNTEAFF. CDR3 DNA sequence: TGTGCCAGCAGTTCCTCTAAGACAGGGAACACTGAAGCTTTCTTT.

The chain recombines TRBV20-1 with TRBJ1-2; no clear D gene. Germline V gene data show CDR1 as DFQATT and CDR2 as SNEGSKA (reference sequence). V was clipped by 0 bases and J by 8 bases, with 13 bases between them. The CDR3 extends over 13 amino acids. CDR3 amino acids: CSARDTAVKGYTF. The CDR3 DNA follows: TGCAGTGCTAGAGATACGGCAGTCAAGGGCTACACCTTC.